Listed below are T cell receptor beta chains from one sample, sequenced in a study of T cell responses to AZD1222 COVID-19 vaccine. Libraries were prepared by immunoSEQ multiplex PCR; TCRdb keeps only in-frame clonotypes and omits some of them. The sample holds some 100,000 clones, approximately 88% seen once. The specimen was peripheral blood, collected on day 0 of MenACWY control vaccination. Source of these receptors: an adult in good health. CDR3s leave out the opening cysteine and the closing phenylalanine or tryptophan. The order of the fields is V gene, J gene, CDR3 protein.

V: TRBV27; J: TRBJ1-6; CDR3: ASSLKPPRGYWDSPLH
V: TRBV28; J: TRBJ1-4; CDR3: ASRTTGRPTNEKLF
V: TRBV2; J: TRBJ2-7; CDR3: ASSGGWYEQY
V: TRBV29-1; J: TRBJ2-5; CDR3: SVSQEAGTQY
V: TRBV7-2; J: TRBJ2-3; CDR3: ASSLDLSGVWGDTQY
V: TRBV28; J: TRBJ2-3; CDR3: ASKTGSTDTQY
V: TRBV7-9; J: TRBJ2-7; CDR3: ASSSGTGASYEQY
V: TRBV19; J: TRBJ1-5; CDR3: ASGDTWEPQH
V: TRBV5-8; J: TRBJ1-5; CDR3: ASSLRVQGQPQH
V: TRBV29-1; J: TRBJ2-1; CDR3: SVERREGSF
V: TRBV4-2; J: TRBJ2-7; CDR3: ASSQESGGTYEQY
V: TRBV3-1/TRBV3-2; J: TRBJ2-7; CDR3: ASSPDPNAPSSYEQY
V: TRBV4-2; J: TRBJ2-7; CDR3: ASSSRDSPYEQY
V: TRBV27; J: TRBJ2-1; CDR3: ASSFNSGISSEQF
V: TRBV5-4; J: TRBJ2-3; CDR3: ASSLALTSGSTDTQY
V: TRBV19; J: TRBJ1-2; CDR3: ASSIDLPGDGGYT
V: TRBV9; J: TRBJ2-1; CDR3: ASSEGLAISYNEQF
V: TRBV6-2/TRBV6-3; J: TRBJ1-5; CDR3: ASSLTDRGINQPQH
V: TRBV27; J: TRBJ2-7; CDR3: ASSFLAGGPKEQY
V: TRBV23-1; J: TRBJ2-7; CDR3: ASSPPGLAGAYEQY
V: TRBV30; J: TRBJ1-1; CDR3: AWTPRGGTEAF
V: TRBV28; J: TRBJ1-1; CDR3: ASCLRANTEAF
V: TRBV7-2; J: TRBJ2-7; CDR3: ASSLVGGPSYEQY
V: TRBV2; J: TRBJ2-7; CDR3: ASRSPGPSSYEQY
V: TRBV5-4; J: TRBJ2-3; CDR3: ASSSSTDTQY
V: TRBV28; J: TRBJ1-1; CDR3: ASSSATGGRAF
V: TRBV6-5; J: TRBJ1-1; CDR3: ASRPLMTGGTEAF
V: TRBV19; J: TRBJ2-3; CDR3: ASSVTRGDTQY
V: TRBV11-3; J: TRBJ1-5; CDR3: ASSPRDSHYSNQPQH
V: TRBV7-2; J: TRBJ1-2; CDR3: ASSSGRNNYGYT
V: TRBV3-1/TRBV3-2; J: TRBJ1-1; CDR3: ASSQVNSGLGEAF
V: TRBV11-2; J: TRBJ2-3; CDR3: ASSLDGGGGDTQY
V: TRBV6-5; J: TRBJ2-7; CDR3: ASTDREFYYEQY
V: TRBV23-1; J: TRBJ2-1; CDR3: ASSQSLAAPYNEQF
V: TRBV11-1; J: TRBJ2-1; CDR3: ASSLTGLAPYNEQF
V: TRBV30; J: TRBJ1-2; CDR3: AWSVDSIFYGYT
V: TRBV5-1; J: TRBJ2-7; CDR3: ASSYDRANYEQY
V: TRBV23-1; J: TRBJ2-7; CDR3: APKEDEQY
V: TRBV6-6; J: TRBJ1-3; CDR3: ASSYSGTGNTIY